This T cell receptor beta chain comes out of a study of persistence of HIV-infected CD4 T cells. Broader study findings: Degenerate expanded CDR3beta sequences were enriched among CMV- and Gag-responding cells. Rare CMV-responding cells carrying HIV-1 proviruses were not analyzed separately for TCR.

The libraries were made with immunoSEQ version 4 in survey mode. Sequencing used immunoSEQ multiplex PCR; TCRdb keeps in-frame clones, though not all of them. The table includes some 8,000 clones, roughly two thirds detected once. Cells were stimulated with CMV-infected fibroblast lysates at about 10 ug/mL. Sorting of responding CD4+ T cells relied on upregulated CD40 ligand together with CD69. Concerning this clone itself: Antigen specificity is unknown.

The CDR3 is made up of 12 amino acids. The germline V gene encodes CDR1 SNHLY and CDR2 FYNNEI. Between the trimmed V and J ends, which lost 6 bases and 7 bases, there was a span of 9 bases. The source material was CD4+ T cells sorted from PBMCs after approximately 18-hour stimulation, sampled from a patient who received antiretroviral therapy. The chain joins TRBV2 to TRBJ2-2; D uncertain. The sequence was obtained from an adult man with HIV who was CMV-seropositive. Written as DNA, the CDR3 is TGTGCCAGCAGGCAGGACGACGGGGAGCTGTTTTTT. It yields the protein CASRQDDGELFF.